The present T cell receptor (beta chain) was sequenced within a study of shared clonotypes between healthy human individuals. Across the whole study: Donors, aged 18 to 49, were a couple of women and three men.

V lost 6 bases and J lost 0, with 9 bases in between. The CDR3 is 13 amino acids. Per the germline V gene, CDR1 is SGHAT and CDR2 is FQNNGV. Broader study findings: Clonotypes not shared had lower generation probabilities than those common to all four donors.

Deep-level assay runs were performed. Clones were sequenced by immunoSEQ multiplex PCR, and TCRdb holds only the in-frame ones, with some missing. The sample records about 2 million clones, about 95% being singletons. A single count supports this clone. Antigen: not known. Naive CD8 cells lacked CD45RO, underwent positive selection for CCR7 and left out terminally differentiated effector memory CD45RA+ cells. This clonotype was sampled from a man aged 18 to 29 in good health. Sequencing was performed on naive CD8+ T cells sorted from blood. This rearrangement joins TRBV11-2 to TRBJ2-7; D might be TRBD2 (6 bases). For the CDR3, the DNA is TGTGCCAGCAGTGTCGGGAGCTCCTACGAGCAGTACTTC. This codes for CASSVGSSYEQYF.